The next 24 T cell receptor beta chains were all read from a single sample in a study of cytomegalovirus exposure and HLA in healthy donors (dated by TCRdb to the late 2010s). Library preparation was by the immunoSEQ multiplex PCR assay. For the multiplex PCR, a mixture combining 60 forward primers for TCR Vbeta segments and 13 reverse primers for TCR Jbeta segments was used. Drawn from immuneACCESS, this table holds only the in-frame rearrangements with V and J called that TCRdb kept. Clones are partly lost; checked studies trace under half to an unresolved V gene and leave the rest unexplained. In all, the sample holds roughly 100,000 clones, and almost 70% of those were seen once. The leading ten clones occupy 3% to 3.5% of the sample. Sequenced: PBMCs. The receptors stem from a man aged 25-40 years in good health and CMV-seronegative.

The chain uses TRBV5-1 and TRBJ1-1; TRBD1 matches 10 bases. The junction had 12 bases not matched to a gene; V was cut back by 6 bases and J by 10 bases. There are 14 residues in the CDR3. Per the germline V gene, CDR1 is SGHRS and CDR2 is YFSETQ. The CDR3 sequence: CASNPGTGEVGAFF. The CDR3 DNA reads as TGCGCCAGCAATCCCGGGACAGGGGAAGTTGGAGCTTTCTTT.

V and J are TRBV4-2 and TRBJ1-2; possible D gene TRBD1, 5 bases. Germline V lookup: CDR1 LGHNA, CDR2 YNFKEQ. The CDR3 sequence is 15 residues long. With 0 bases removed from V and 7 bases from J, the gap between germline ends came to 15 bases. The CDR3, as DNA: TGTGCCAGCAGCCAAGATTGGAGTGGGGGGACTGGCTACACCTTC. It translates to CASSQDWSGGTGYTF.

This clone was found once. The CDR3 bases are TGTGCCAGCAGCGCTAGAGGACAGGGACCGAACACTGAAGCTTTCTTT. Translating gives CASSARGQGPNTEAFF. This sequence joins TRBV7-9 and TRBJ1-1; 8 positions agree with TRBD1. Germline CDR1 and CDR2: SEHNR and FQNEAQ (reference sequence). V shed 5 bases, J shed 1 base, and the junction held 9 bases outside the gene matches. The CDR3 extends over 16 amino acids.

In nucleotides, the CDR3 is TGTGCCAGCAGCAAAGAAGATTTTCTGAGGACAGCTAAGCAGCCCCAGCATTTT. This translates into CASSKEDFLRTAKQPQHF. The chain recombines TRBV21-1 with TRBJ1-5; TRBD1, the D gene given by the table, was not confirmed from the DNA. TRBV21-1 is noted as a pseudogene. The CDR3 spans 18 residues.

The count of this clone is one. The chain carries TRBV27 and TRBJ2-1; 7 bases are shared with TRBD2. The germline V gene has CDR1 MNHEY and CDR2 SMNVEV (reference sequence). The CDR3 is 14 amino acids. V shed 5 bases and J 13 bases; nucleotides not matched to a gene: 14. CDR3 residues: CASSLRLADPVQFF. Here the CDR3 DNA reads TGTGCCAGCAGTCTGAGACTAGCTGATCCTGTTCAGTTCTTC.

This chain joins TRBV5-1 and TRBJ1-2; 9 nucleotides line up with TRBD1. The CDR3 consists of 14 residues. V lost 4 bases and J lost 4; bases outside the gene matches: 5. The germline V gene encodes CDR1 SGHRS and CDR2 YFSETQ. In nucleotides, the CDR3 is TGCGCCAGCAGCCCGGGACAGGGAGGCTATGGCTACACCTTC. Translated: CASSPGQGGYGYTF.

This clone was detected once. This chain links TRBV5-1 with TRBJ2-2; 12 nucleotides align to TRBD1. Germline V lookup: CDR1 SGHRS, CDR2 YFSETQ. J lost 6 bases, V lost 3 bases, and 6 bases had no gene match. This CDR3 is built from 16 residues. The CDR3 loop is CASSWAGTGGSGELFF. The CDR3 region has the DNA TGCGCCAGCAGCTGGGCCGGGACAGGGGGCTCCGGGGAGCTGTTTTTT.

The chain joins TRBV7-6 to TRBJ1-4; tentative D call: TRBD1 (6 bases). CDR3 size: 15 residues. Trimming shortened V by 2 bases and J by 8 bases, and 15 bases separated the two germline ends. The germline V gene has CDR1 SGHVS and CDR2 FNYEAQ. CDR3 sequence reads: CASSLTPGEREKLFF. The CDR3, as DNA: TGTGCCAGCAGCTTAACCCCAGGGGAGCGGGAAAAACTGTTTTTT.

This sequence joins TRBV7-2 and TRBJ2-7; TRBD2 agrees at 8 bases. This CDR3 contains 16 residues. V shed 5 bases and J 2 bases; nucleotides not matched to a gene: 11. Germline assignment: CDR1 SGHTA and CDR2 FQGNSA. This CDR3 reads CASSTGASGPAYEQYF. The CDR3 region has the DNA TGTGCCAGCAGCACCGGGGCTAGCGGGCCTGCCTACGAGCAGTACTTC.

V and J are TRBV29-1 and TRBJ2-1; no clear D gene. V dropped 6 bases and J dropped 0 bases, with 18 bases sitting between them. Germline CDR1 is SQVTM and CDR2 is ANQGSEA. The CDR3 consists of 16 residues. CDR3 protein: CSVAKYSMSSYNEQFF. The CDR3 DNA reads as TGCAGCGTCGCGAAGTACTCCATGAGCTCCTACAATGAGCAGTTCTTC.

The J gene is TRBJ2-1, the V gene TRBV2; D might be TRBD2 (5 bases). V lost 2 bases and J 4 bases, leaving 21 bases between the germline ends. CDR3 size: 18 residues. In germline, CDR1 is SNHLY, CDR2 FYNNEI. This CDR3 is CASSELEDSAQGYNEQFF. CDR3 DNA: TGTGCCAGCAGTGAACTGGAGGACTCCGCGCAAGGATACAATGAGCAGTTCTTC.

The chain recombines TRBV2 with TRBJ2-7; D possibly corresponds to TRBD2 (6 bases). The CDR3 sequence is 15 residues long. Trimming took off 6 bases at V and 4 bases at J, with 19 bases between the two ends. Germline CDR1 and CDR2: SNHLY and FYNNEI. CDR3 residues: CASRRERAKDYEQYF. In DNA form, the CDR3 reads TGTGCCAGCAGGAGGGAGCGGGCAAAAGATTACGAGCAGTACTTC.

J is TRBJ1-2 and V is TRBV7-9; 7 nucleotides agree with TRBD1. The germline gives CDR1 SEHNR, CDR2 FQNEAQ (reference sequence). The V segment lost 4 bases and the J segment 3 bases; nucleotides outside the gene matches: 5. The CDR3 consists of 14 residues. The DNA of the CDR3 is TGTGCCAGCAGCTCCTGGGACAGATACTATGGCTACACCTTC. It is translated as CASSSWDRYYGYTF. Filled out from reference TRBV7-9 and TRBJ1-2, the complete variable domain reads DTGVSQNPRHKITKRGQNVTFRCDPISEHNRLYWYRQTLGQGPEFLTYFQNEAQLEKSRLLSDRFSAERPKGSFSTLEIQRTEQGDSAMYLCASSSWDRYYGYTFGSGTRLTVV.

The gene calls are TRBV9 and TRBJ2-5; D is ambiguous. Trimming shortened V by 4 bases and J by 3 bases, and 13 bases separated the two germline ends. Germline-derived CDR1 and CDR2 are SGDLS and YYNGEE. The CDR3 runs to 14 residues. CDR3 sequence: CASSFSGSEETQYF. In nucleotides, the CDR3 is TGTGCCAGCAGCTTCAGTGGCAGTGAAGAGACCCAGTACTTC.

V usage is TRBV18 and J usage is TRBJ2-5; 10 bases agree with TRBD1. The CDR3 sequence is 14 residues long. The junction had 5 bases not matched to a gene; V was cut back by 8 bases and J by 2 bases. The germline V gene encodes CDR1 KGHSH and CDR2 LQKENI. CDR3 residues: CASTKDRGQETQYF. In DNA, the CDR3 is TGTGCCAGCACAAAGGACAGGGGGCAAGAGACCCAGTACTTC.

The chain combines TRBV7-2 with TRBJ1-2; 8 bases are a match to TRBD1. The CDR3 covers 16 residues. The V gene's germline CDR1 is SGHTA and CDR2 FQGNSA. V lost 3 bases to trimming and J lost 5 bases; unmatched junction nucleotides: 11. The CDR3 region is CASSFVGTGKMYGYTF. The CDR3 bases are TGTGCCAGCAGCTTTGTGGGGACAGGTAAAATGTATGGCTACACCTTC.

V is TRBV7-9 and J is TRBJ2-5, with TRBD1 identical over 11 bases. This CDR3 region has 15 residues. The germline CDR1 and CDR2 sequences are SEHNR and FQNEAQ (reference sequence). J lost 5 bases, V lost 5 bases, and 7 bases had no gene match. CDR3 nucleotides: TGTGCCAGCAGCGTCCGGACAGGGGGCGATGAGACCCAGTACTTC. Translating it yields CASSVRTGGDETQYF.

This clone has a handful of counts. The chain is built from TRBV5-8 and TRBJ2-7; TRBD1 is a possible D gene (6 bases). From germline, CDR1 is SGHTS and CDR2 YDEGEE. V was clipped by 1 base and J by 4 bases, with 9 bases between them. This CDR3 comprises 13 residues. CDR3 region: CASSLKGEYEQYF. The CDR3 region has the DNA TGTGCCAGCAGCTTGAAGGGGGAGTACGAGCAGTACTTC.

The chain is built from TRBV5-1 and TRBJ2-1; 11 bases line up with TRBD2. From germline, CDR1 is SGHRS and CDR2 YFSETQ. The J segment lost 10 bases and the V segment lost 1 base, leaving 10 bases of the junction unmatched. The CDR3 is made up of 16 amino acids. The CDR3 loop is CASSLFGLAGSREQFF. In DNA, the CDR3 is TGCGCCAGCAGCTTGTTCGGACTAGCGGGCTCAAGGGAGCAGTTCTTC.

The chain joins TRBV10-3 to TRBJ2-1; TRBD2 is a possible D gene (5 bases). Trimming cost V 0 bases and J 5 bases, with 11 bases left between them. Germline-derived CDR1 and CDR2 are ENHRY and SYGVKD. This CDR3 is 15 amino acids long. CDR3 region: CAISESATNNNEQFF. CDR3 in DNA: TGTGCCATCAGTGAGTCTGCGACTAATAACAATGAGCAGTTCTTC.

DNA for the CDR3: TGTGCCAGCAGCCTGGGACAGATGAACACTGAAGCTTTCTTT. Protein: CASSLGQMNTEAFF. V gene TRBV7-6 combines with J gene TRBJ1-1; 7 bases are a match to TRBD1. CDR1 and CDR2 from the germline V gene are SGHVS and FNYEAQ. The CDR3 extends over 14 amino acids. Trimming cost V 5 bases and J 0 bases; bases outside gene matches: 3.

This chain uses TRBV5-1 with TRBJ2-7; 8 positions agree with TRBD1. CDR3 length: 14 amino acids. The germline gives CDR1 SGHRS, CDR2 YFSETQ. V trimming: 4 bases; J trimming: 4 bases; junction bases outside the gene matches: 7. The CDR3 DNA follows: TGCGCCAGCAGCGACGCCAGGGGGCAGTACGAGCAGTACTTC. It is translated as CASSDARGQYEQYF.

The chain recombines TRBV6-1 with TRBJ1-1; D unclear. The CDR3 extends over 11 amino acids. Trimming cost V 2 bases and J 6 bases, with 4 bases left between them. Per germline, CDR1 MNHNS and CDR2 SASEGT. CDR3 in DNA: TGTGCCAGCAGTGAACGGGCTGAAGCTTTCTTT. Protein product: CASSERAEAFF.

This chain's CDR3 is CSAKEGVLSSYEQYF. The DNA for the CDR3 is TGCAGCGCTAAGGAGGGTGTCCTGTCCTCCTACGAGCAGTACTTC. The V gene is TRBV29-1, the J gene TRBJ2-7; D possibly corresponds to TRBD2 (6 bases). This CDR3 region has 15 residues. V was shortened by 7 bases and J by 0 bases, with 19 bases between the two germline ends. CDR1 is SQVTM, CDR2 ANQGSEA, per germline.